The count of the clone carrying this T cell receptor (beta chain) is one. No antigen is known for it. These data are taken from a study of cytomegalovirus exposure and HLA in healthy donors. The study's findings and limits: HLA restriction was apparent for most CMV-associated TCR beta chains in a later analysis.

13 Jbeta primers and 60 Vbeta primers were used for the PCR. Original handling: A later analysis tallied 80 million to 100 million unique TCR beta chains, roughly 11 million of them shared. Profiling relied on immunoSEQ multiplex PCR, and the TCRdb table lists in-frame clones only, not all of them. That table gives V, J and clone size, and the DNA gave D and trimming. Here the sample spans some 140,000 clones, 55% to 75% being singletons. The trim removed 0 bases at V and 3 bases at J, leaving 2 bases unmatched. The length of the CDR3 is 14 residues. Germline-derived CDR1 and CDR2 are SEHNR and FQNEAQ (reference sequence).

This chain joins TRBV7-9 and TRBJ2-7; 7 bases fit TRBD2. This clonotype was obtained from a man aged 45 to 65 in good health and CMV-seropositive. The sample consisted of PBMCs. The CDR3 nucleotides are TGTGCCAGCAGCTTAGCGGGAGGGGTCTACGAGCAGTACTTC. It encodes CASSLAGGVYEQYF.